The T cell receptor (beta chain) described here comes from a study of blood T cell repertoires in COVID-19. About the study: Some COVID-19 samples were acute and others convalescent; all came from the United States, Italy and Spain.

The CDR3 loop spans 15 amino acids. After removal of 5 bases from V and 5 bases from J, the junction contained 8 bases not matched to a gene. Looked up from germline, CDR1 is KGHSH and CDR2 is LQKENI. Sequenced by immunoSEQ multiplex PCR; TCRdb stores in-frame clones only, minus some. The table has 150,000 or so clones, about three quarters seen once. Recovery among Cohort 3 donors was established by two negative PCRs, clearance, or symptom resolution. This clone was counted a few times. The sequencing sample was made of PBMCs or T cells enriched from blood (not recorded which). The sequence derives from a woman aged 45-60 years who had recovered from COVID-19. The chain employs TRBV18 and TRBJ2-2, with 7 bases aligning to TRBD2. In nucleotides, the CDR3 is TGTGCCAGCTCAACCCGGGGGGTTCGAACCGGGGAGCTGTTTTTT. It is translated as CASSTRGVRTGELFF.